This T cell receptor (beta chain) was captured by sequencing in a study of T cell responses to AZD1222 COVID-19 vaccine. Method: immunoSEQ multiplex PCR; TCRdb's copy keeps in-frame clones and lacks some. The sample holds around 110,000 clones, about 90% seen once. The CDR3 has 15 residues. Germline V CDR1 and CDR2: LGHNA, YSLEER. V lost 4 bases and J lost 2, with 15 bases in between. The starting material was peripheral blood, obtained on day 0 of AZD1222 vaccination. This sequence originates from an adult in good health. This chain connects TRBV4-3 to TRBJ2-7; D is possibly TRBD2 (5 bases). DNA for the CDR3: TGCGCCAGCAGCCTTAATAGGGAGCCAGCCTACGAGCAGTACTTC. Translating gives CASSLNREPAYEQYF.